Below, one T cell receptor beta chain is given with its context. Antigen specificity is unknown. The identical CDR3 is also encoded by other nucleotide sequences in the sample. In the naive CD8 group, cells lacked CD45RO and were positively selected for CCR7, so terminally differentiated effector memory CD45RA+ cells were left out. The data are from a study of shared clonotypes between healthy human individuals. General study results and limits: Relative to their counterparts shared across all four donors, non-shared clonotypes exhibited diminished generation probabilities.

Between the trimmed V and J ends, which lost 1 base and 2 bases, there was a span of 5 bases. The germline V gene encodes CDR1 GTSNPN and CDR2 SVGIG (reference sequence). The CDR3 runs 12 residues. The method was immunoSEQ multiplex PCR; TCRdb's version includes in-frame clones alone and lacks a portion of them. The sample has about 2.2 million clones; approximately 92% are singletons. J is TRBJ2-5 and V is TRBV30; D ambiguous. The TCR sequence derives from a man between 18 and 29 years old in good health. Some clones in this sample may be carry-over from other donors' samples. The sample consisted of naive CD8+ T cells from PBMCs. CDR3 sequence (DNA): TGTGCCTGGAGTGGACTTCAAGAGACCCAGTACTTC. This encodes CAWSGLQETQYF.